Described below is a single T cell receptor beta chain sequence and its context. Per the germline V gene, CDR1 is SGHTS and CDR2 is YDEGEE. This CDR3 spans 15 amino acids. J lost 1 base, V lost 5 bases, and 8 bases had no gene match. The sample comes from a study of blood T cell repertoires in COVID-19. For the study at large: Spain, Italy and the United States supplied samples that represented acute and convalescent COVID-19.

Seattle's enrolled individuals joined amid active infection and were then monitored longitudinally. Authors' analysis steps: Estimation of nucleated cell counts was performed using reference gene primer amplification. Generated by immunoSEQ multiplex PCR, the TCRdb table keeps only in-frame clones and is missing some. The D gene and trimming were derived from the DNA, and the V and J assignments and clone size from that table. The sample holds over 450,000 clones, 85% to 90% seen once. This sequence was found in a woman between 50 and 59 years old with COVID-19, enrolled during active disease. Sequenced material: peripheral blood. This sequence joins TRBV5-8 and TRBJ1-2; 7 bases match TRBD1. CDR3 in DNA: TGTGCCAGCAGGCCCCGGGACAGCCTTAACTATGGCTACACCTTC. Its translation is CASRPRDSLNYGYTF.